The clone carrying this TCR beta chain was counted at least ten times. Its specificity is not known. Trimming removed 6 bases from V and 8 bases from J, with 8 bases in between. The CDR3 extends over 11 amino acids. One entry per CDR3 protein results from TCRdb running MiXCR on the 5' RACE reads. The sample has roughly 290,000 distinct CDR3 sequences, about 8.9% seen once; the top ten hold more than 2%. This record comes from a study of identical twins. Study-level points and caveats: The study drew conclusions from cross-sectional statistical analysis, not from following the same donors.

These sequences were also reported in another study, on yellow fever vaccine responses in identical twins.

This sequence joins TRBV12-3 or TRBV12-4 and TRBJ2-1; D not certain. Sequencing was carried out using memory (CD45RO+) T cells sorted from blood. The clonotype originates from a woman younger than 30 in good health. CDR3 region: CASSPMDEQFF. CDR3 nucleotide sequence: TGTGCCAGCAGCCCAATGGATGAGCAGTTCTTC.